One sample yielded the 20 T cell receptor beta chains listed below, sequenced in a study of shared clonotypes between healthy human individuals. Clones were read by immunoSEQ multiplex PCR, and TCRdb kept only the in-frame ones, dropping some. The data hold a few hundred thousand clones, with about 96% observed a single time. The sample taken for sequencing was memory CD8+ T cells sorted from blood. The subset: CD45RO+ cells pooled with CCR7-negative TemRA cells. The origin of the receptors is a man aged 30 to 45 in good health.

The rearrangement uses TRBV5-1 and TRBJ2-1; 11 positions match TRBD2. The germline CDR1 and CDR2 sequences are SGHRS and YFSETQ. The CDR3 sequence is 17 residues long. V was pared by 0 bases and J by 5 bases, with 7 bases of the junction left unmatched. For the CDR3, the DNA is TGCGCCAGCAGCTTGGCCGCTTTACTAGCGGGAGACAATGAGCAGTTCTTC. This translates into CASSLAALLAGDNEQFF.

The chain uses TRBV7-9 and TRBJ2-7; the match to TRBD2 covers 7 bases. The CDR3 is 14 amino acids. V was pared by 3 bases and J by 1 base, with 3 bases of the junction left unmatched. From germline, CDR1 is SEHNR and CDR2 FQNEAQ (reference sequence). The CDR3 loop is CASSLTSRSYEQYF. For the CDR3, the DNA is TGTGCCAGCAGCTTGACTAGCAGATCCTACGAGCAGTACTTC. Variable domain in full (rest from reference TRBV7-9 and TRBJ2-7): DTGVSQNPRHKITKRGQNVTFRCDPISEHNRLYWYRQTLGQGPEFLTYFQNEAQLEKSRLLSDRFSAERPKGSFSTLEIQRTEQGDSAMYLCASSLTSRSYEQYFGPGTRLTVT.

The chain recombines TRBV29-1 with TRBJ2-3, with D tentatively TRBD1 (6 bases). This CDR3 region has 14 residues. Deletions cut 5 bases from V and 1 base from J, with 13 bases between. Germline loops: CDR1 SQVTM, CDR2 ANQGSEA. CDR3 sequence reads: CSVQGRAGTDTQYF. CDR3 nucleotides: TGCAGCGTTCAGGGGCGGGCGGGCACAGATACGCAGTATTTT.

The V and J genes are TRBV7-3 and TRBJ2-5; no clear D. V was clipped by 4 bases and J by 5 bases, with 11 bases between them. Germline V gene lookup returns CDR1 SGHTA and CDR2 FQGTGA. The CDR3 spans 13 residues. Here the CDR3 reads CASSSRPGETQYF. CDR3 DNA sequence: TGTGCCAGCAGCTCCCGTCCCGGGGAGACCCAGTACTTC.

J is TRBJ2-7 and V is TRBV7-9; unclear D gene. The germline V gene encodes CDR1 SEHNR and CDR2 FQNEAQ (reference sequence). Deletions cut 4 bases from V and 3 bases from J, with 7 bases between. The CDR3 length is 12 residues. CDR3 DNA sequence: TGTGCCAGCAGCTCCCAATTCTACGAGCAGTACTTC. It specifies CASSSQFYEQYF. Full variable domain (missing parts from reference TRBV7-9 and TRBJ2-7): DTGVSQNPRHKITKRGQNVTFRCDPISEHNRLYWYRQTLGQGPEFLTYFQNEAQLEKSRLLSDRFSAERPKGSFSTLEIQRTEQGDSAMYLCASSSQFYEQYFGPGTRLTVT.

V gene TRBV30 combines with J gene TRBJ2-5; D is ambiguous. This CDR3 has 14 amino acids. Germline CDR1 is GTSNPN and CDR2 is SVGIG (reference sequence). Trimming left V 2 bases short and J 1 base short, with 11 bases between. CDR3 sequence: CAWSTSETQETQYF. Here the CDR3 DNA reads TGTGCCTGGAGTACAAGCGAAACCCAAGAGACCCAGTACTTC. Using reference TRBV30 and TRBJ2-5 for the parts outside the CDR3, the full variable domain is SQTIHQWPATLVQPVGSPLSLECTVEGTSNPNLYWYRQAAGRGLQLLFYSVGIGQISSEVPQNLSASRPQDRQFILSSKKLLLSDSGFYLCAWSTSETQETQYFGPGTRLLVL.

Remarks on this clone: The sample carries other DNA sequences with the same CDR3. The rearrangement links TRBV6-5 to TRBJ1-2; D call uncertain. This CDR3 region has 13 residues. Trimming left V 2 bases short and J 4 bases short, with 8 bases between. Germline-derived CDR1 and CDR2 are MNHEY and SVGAGI. As DNA, the CDR3 is TGTGCCAGCAGTTACGCCGGCTCCTATGGCTACACCTTC. Translation: CASSYAGSYGYTF.

J is TRBJ2-2 and V is TRBV5-1; D unclear. The ends were cut back, 0 bases at V and 5 bases at J, with 11 bases in the middle. The CDR3 covers 15 residues. The germline V gene encodes CDR1 SGHRS and CDR2 YFSETQ. The CDR3 loop is CASSLGGRETGELFF. For the CDR3, the DNA is TGCGCCAGCAGCTTGGGTGGTAGAGAGACCGGGGAGCTGTTTTTT.

This chain uses TRBV2 with TRBJ2-7; D not certain. CDR1 is SNHLY and CDR2 is FYNNEI in the germline V gene. This CDR3 is built from 13 residues. Trimming removed 2 bases from V and 5 bases from J, with 10 bases in between. The DNA for the CDR3 is TGTGCCAGCAGTGAATCTGGGTTCGACGAGCAGTACTTC. Protein product: CASSESGFDEQYF. The full variable domain, with the rest looked up from reference TRBV2 and TRBJ2-7, is EPEVTQTPSHQVTQMGQEVILRCVPISNHLYFYWYRQILGQKVEFLVSFYNNEISEKSEIFDDQFSVERPDGSNFTLKIRSTKLEDSAMYFCASSESGFDEQYFGPGTRLTVT.

The V call is TRBV9, the J call TRBJ2-7; no firm D call. The V gene lost 3 bases and the J gene lost 2 bases, with 12 bases spanning the gap. There are 14 residues in the CDR3. Germline V gene data show CDR1 as SGDLS and CDR2 as YYNGEE. The CDR3 loop is CASSGASNAYEQYF. Written as DNA, the CDR3 is TGTGCCAGCAGCGGGGCTAGTAACGCCTACGAGCAGTACTTC. Full variable domain (rest looked up from reference TRBV9 and TRBJ2-7): DSGVTQTPKHLITATGQRVTLRCSPRSGDLSVYWYQQSLDQGLQFLIQYYNGEERAKGNILERFSAQQFPDLHSELNLSSLELGDSALYFCASSGASNAYEQYFGPGTRLTVT.

This chain uses TRBV28 with TRBJ2-3; possibly TRBD2 for D (5 bases). Germline CDR1 and CDR2: MDHEN and SYDVKM. V was trimmed by 8 bases and J by 7 bases, leaving 10 bases between them. This CDR3 has 11 residues. In nucleotides, the CDR3 is TGTGCCAGCTCACGAGGGTATACGCAGTATTTT. It yields the protein CASSRGYTQYF.

The CDR3 is CASSESGAVGEKLFF. In DNA, the CDR3 is TGCGCCAGCAGTGAAAGTGGGGCCGTCGGTGAAAAACTGTTTTTT. The chain is built from TRBV10-1 and TRBJ1-4, with a tentative D call TRBD1 (5 bases). Between the trimmed V and J ends, which lost 3 bases and 7 bases, there was a span of 15 bases. CDR1 WNHNN and CDR2 SYGVQD come from the germline V gene (reference sequence). The CDR3 extends over 15 amino acids.

The V and J genes are TRBV19 and TRBJ2-2, with D maybe TRBD2 (6 bases). The germline V gene encodes CDR1 LNHDA and CDR2 SQIVND (reference sequence). The CDR3 extends over 18 amino acids. The ends were cut back, 2 bases at V and 8 bases at J, with 24 bases in the middle. This CDR3 is CASSIWGMIAVQEGELFF. CDR3 in DNA: TGTGCCAGTAGTATATGGGGGATGATAGCGGTCCAAGAGGGGGAGCTGTTTTTT.

In its sample, this clone was seen once. The chain carries TRBV7-2 and TRBJ1-5; no definite D call. There are 14 residues in the CDR3. The V and J ends lost 3 bases and 0 bases respectively, with 6 bases between them. The germline CDR1 and CDR2 sequences are SGHTA and FQGNSA. The CDR3 DNA sequence: TGTGCCAGCAGCTTGGACTATAGCAATCAGCCCCAGCATTTT. It yields the protein CASSLDYSNQPQHF.

The chain is built from TRBV13 and TRBJ2-1; 7 bases match TRBD2. The V and J ends lost 3 bases and 4 bases, in that order; junction bases with no gene match: 3. The CDR3 is 14 amino acids. CDR1 PRHDT and CDR2 FYEKMQ come from the germline V gene (reference sequence). CDR3 sequence: CASSLPSGYNEQFF. The CDR3 coding sequence is TGTGCCAGCAGCTTGCCTAGCGGTTACAATGAGCAGTTCTTC.

This chain connects TRBV6-5 to TRBJ2-1; 9 bases fit TRBD1. Germline loops: CDR1 MNHEY, CDR2 SVGAGI. The CDR3 spans 16 residues. V trimming: 3 bases; J trimming: 6 bases; junction bases outside the gene matches: 9. DNA of the CDR3: TGTGCCAGCAGTTATGGGGACAGGGCGCGGGGCAATGAGCAGTTCTTC. Translating gives CASSYGDRARGNEQFF.

V and J are TRBV27 and TRBJ2-2; the D is unclear. Trimming took 5 bases from V and 6 from J, leaving 10 bases between them. Germline V gives CDR1 MNHEY, CDR2 SMNVEV (reference sequence). This CDR3 comprises 13 residues. The CDR3 DNA is TGTGCCAGCAGTCCCCTTAACCCCGGGGAGCTGTTTTTT. This gives the protein CASSPLNPGELFF.

The V and J genes are TRBV13 and TRBJ2-5; 10 nucleotides line up with TRBD2. The CDR3 loop spans 16 amino acids. Germline-derived CDR1 and CDR2 are PRHDT and FYEKMQ (reference sequence). V shed 2 bases and J 4 bases; nucleotides not matched to a gene: 7. DNA of the CDR3: TGTGCCAGCAGCTTATTCGCTAGCGGGAGTGTAGAGACCCAGTACTTC. This gives the protein CASSLFASGSVETQYF. Combining the CDR3 with reference TRBV13 and TRBJ2-5 gives the whole variable domain AAGVIQSPRHLIKEKRETATLKCYPIPRHDTVYWYQQGPGQDPQFLISFYEKMQSDKGSIPDRFSAQQFSDYHSELNMSSLELGDSALYFCASSLFASGSVETQYFGPGTRLLVL.

J is TRBJ2-7 and V is TRBV5-1, with TRBD2 matching over 10 bases. Germline CDR1 and CDR2: SGHRS and YFSETQ. The CDR3 length is 16 residues. V dropped 0 bases and J dropped 4; count of bases not matched to a gene: 7. CDR3 sequence reads: CASSLVPGLAPYEQYF. Written as DNA, the CDR3 is TGCGCCAGCAGCTTGGTCCCGGGACTAGCGCCTTACGAGCAGTACTTC.

The chain couples TRBV27 to TRBJ2-1; 8 positions match TRBD2. Germline assignment: CDR1 MNHEY and CDR2 SMNVEV (reference sequence). The length of the CDR3 is 11 residues. The V segment lost 6 bases and the J segment 12 bases; nucleotides outside the gene matches: 4. In nucleotides, the CDR3 is TGTGCCAGCAGCAGAGCGGGAGTGCAGTTCTTC. It encodes CASSRAGVQFF.